This is a list of T cell receptor beta chains from one sample in a study of blood T cells in healthy people across ages. TCRdb fed the 5' RACE reads into MiXCR, producing one record per CDR3 protein. The sample carries around 710,000 distinct CDR3 sequences, roughly 44% recorded once. The material sequenced was blood. These receptors were obtained from a woman aged 55 to 70 in good health. CDR3s include the opening cysteine and the closing phenylalanine or tryptophan. The order of the fields is J gene, D gene, V gene, clone size, CDR3 DNA, CDR3 protein. D genes are given only for firm matches. Size is stated for part of the rows, as once, few or many counts, or as a class when the clone is expanded.

>TRBJ2-4|.|TRBV6-2/TRBV6-3|many
TGTGCCAGCAGGGACGGGACCTCTTCGTACATTCAGTACTTC
CASRDGTSSYIQYF
>TRBJ1-4|.|TRBV12-3/TRBV12-4|few
TGTGCCAGCAGTTCGGGCCGCCCCGGGTCAACTAATGAAAAACTGTTTTTT
CASSSGRPGSTNEKLFF
>TRBJ2-5|TRBD2|TRBV3-1|.
TGTGCCAGCAGCCAGCCGGGACTAGCGGGGTCCTACAATGAGCAGTACTTC
CASSQPGLAGSYNEQYF
>TRBJ2-3|TRBD2|TRBV7-2|.
TGTGCCAGCAGCTTAAGGCGGGAGCGCACAGATACGCAGTATTTT
CASSLRRERTDTQYF
>TRBJ2-5|TRBD1|TRBV6-2/TRBV6-3|many
TGTGCCAGCAGGCGGGACAGGGTCGGCCAAGAGACCCAGTACTTC
CASRRDRVGQETQYF
>TRBJ1-1|.|TRBV7-2|many
TGTGCCAGCAGCTTTGTAGCGGACACTGAAGCTTTCTTT
CASSFVADTEAFF
>TRBJ2-7|.|TRBV6-5|few
TGTGCCAGCAGTATAGGACGGCTGTACGAGCAGTACTTC
CASSIGRLYEQYF
>TRBJ2-7|.|TRBV20-1|once
TGCAGTGCTAGCGGGGGCCGGTACGAGCAGTACTTC
CSASGGRYEQYF
>TRBJ2-5|.|TRBV10-3|.
TGTGCCATCAGTCCAACCGGGACAAGTGAAGAGACCCAGTACTTC
CAISPTGTSEETQYF
>TRBJ2-3|.|TRBV6-2/TRBV6-3|once
TGTGCCAGCAGTTACTCGAATCAGGGACCAGATACGCAGTATTTT
CASSYSNQGPDTQYF
>TRBJ1-4|.|TRBV12-3/TRBV12-4|.
TGTGCCAGCAGTGGGGGGATGACTTTGTTTTTT
CASSGGMTLFF
>TRBJ2-2|TRBD1|TRBV29-1|.
TGCAGCGTATCCCAGGGGGACACCGGGGAGCTGTTTTTT
CSVSQGDTGELFF
>TRBJ2-7|.|TRBV29-1|many
TGCAGCGGGTATGGCAGTTCCTACGAGCAGTACTTC
CSGYGSSYEQYF
>TRBJ2-7|TRBD2|TRBV4-3|few
TGCGCCAGCAGCCAAGATCAGCGGGAGTTCTACGAGCAGTACTTC
CASSQDQREFYEQYF
>TRBJ2-5|.|TRBV4-2|many
TGTGCCAGCAGCCAAGATCAAGGGGCTTTAGGAGAGACCCAGTACTTC
CASSQDQGALGETQYF
>TRBJ2-7|.|TRBV21-1|few
TGTGCCAGCAGCAGCACAAAACAGGGGGCTTTATGCGAGCAGTACTTC
CASSSTKQGALCEQYF
>TRBJ2-3|.|TRBV7-7|few
TGTGCCAGCAGTAGAGGGGGGGACCGCACAGATACGCAGTATTTT
CASSRGGDRTDTQYF
>TRBJ2-1|TRBD2|TRBV4-2|.
TGTGCCAGCAGCCACCCGGGGACTAGCGGGGGGGCCGTATACAATGAGCAGTTCTTC
CASSHPGTSGGAVYNEQFF
>TRBJ2-1|TRBD2|TRBV30|.
TGTGCCTGGAGTGAACTAGCGGGGGGTCAGCAGTTCTTC
CAWSELAGGQQFF
>TRBJ1-5|TRBD1|TRBV29-1|.
TGCAGCGTTGTGTTACAGGGGGACAGCAATCAGCCCCAGCATTTT
CSVVLQGDSNQPQHF
>TRBJ2-1|.|TRBV13|.
TGTGCCAGCAGCTTAGCTAGGACTTCCCCTGGAGAGTTCTTC
CASSLARTSPGEFF
>TRBJ2-3|TRBD1|TRBV28|.
TGTGCCAGCAGTTTAGTTGAGGGGGCCCCAGATACGCAGTATTTT
CASSLVEGAPDTQYF
>TRBJ2-5|TRBD2|TRBV4-1|.
TGCGCCAGCAGCCAAGATCCCGGGACTAGCGGCGGGGAGACCCAGTACTTC
CASSQDPGTSGGETQYF
>TRBJ2-1|TRBD2|TRBV9|.
TGTGCCAGCAGCGTAGCGCTGGGACTAGCGGGTCATGGATCCTACAATGAGCAGTTCTTC
CASSVALGLAGHGSYNEQFF
>TRBJ2-3|.|TRBV7-9|.
TGTGCCAGCAGCTCCTCTAATTGGGCAGATACGCAGTATTTT
CASSSSNWADTQYF
>TRBJ2-3|.|TRBV5-1|many
TGCGCCAGCAGCTTGGCTCGGAGGGCAGATACGCAGTATTTT
CASSLARRADTQYF
>TRBJ1-2|.|TRBV27|.
TGTGCCAGCAGCCAAGGGACATTCGATGGCTACACCTTC
CASSQGTFDGYTF
>TRBJ1-5|.|TRBV10-1|few
TGCGCCAGCGGGAGACCCCCGCCCCAGCATTTT
CASGRPPPQHF
>TRBJ2-1|TRBD2|TRBV28|many
TGTGCCAGCAGTAATGAGGAGCGGGGGAATCATGAGCAGTTCTTC
CASSNEERGNHEQFF
>TRBJ2-5|.|TRBV6-5|few
TGTGCCAGCAGTCAAACGGGGCGGCCCCAAGAGACCCAGTACTTC
CASSQTGRPQETQYF
>TRBJ2-7|TRBD1|TRBV5-4|.
TGTGCCAGCAGCATCGGACAGGGGGTCTACGAGCAGTACTTC
CASSIGQGVYEQYF
>TRBJ2-3|.|TRBV6-5|.
TGTGCCATAAGACCGGGTAGCGGACAAGATACGCAGTATTTT
CAIRPGSGQDTQYF
>TRBJ1-2|TRBD1|TRBV28|.
TGTGCCAGCAGTTCCTCAGGACAGGGAAACTATGGCTACACCTTC
CASSSSGQGNYGYTF
>TRBJ1-1|.|TRBV12-3/TRBV12-4|few
TGTGCCAGCAGGTATACAGCGAACACTGAAGCTTTCTTT
CASRYTANTEAFF
>TRBJ1-2|TRBD1|TRBV7-3|.
TGTGCCAGCAGCGCCCGACAGGGTCTTGGCTACACCTTC
CASSARQGLGYTF
>TRBJ2-7|.|TRBV6-4|.
TGTGCCAGCGGAGTGGGAGGTTACGGTTACGAGCAGTACTTC
CASGVGGYGYEQYF
>TRBJ2-1|.|TRBV20-1|.
TGCAGTGCTAGCCCCGGGGCATACAATGAGCAGTTCTTC
CSASPGAYNEQFF
>TRBJ2-3|.|TRBV25-1|.
TGTGCCAGCAGTGAATTACGGGGTAGGACAGATACGCAGTATTTT
CASSELRGRTDTQYF
>TRBJ2-7|TRBD2|TRBV7-6|.
TGTGCCACCCGGAGGACTAGCGGTGGGGGGGAGCAGTACTTC
CATRRTSGGGEQYF
>TRBJ2-1|.|TRBV18|.
TGTGCCAGCTCACCACTAAAAGGCACCTACAATGAGCAGTTCTTC
CASSPLKGTYNEQFF
>TRBJ2-5|TRBD2|TRBV7-2|.
TGTGCCAGCAGCTTAGCGCGGGTCCTAGCGGGGGTTCAAGAGACCCAGTACTTC
CASSLARVLAGVQETQYF
>TRBJ2-4|TRBD1|TRBV28|.
TGTGCCACCACCGGACAGGGGGCCGACATTCAGTACTTC
CATTGQGADIQYF
>TRBJ2-5|.|TRBV7-3|few
TGTGCCAGCAGCTTATCCCCCCCCGACGGAGGAGAGACCCAGTACTTC
CASSLSPPDGGETQYF
>TRBJ2-1|TRBD2|TRBV7-9|.
TGTGCCAGCAGCGCCTTCGGGACTAGCCCAATTTTCTACAATGAGCAGTTCTTC
CASSAFGTSPIFYNEQFF
>TRBJ1-5|.|TRBV6-2/TRBV6-3|.
TGTGCCAGCAGGGCCCCACAGGGTCGCATGGGTCAGCCCCAGCATTTT
CASRAPQGRMGQPQHF
>TRBJ2-6|.|TRBV29-1|few
TGCAGCGTTGAAGGGGGCGCTGGGGCCAACGTCCTGACTTTC
CSVEGGAGANVLTF
>TRBJ2-1|TRBD2|TRBV28|few
TGTGCCAGCAGTTGGACTAGCGGGATATCGAATGAGCAGTTCTTC
CASSWTSGISNEQFF